This T cell receptor beta chain was identified during a study of T cell repertoires and Cas9 in healthy adults. Trimming took 5 bases from V and 5 from J, leaving 6 bases between them. CDR3 length: 11 amino acids. Germline values: CDR1 MNHEY, CDR2 SMNVEV (reference sequence). About this clone itself: Its specificity is unknown.

Clones were sequenced by immunoSEQ multiplex PCR, and TCRdb holds only the in-frame ones, with some missing. The sample has 13,000 to 15,000 clones; 75% to 90% are singletons. Study-wide results and limits: SpCas9-reactive regulatory T cells reportedly mitigated SpCas9-reactive effector T cells in vitro.

The sequencing input was Tregs (CD4+, CD25+, CD127-, CD137-, CD154-) from PBMCs; culture status not recorded. The chain has TRBV27 and TRBJ2-5; D uncertain. The clonotype comes from a human donor in good health. The CDR3 loop is CASSPLETQYF. Here the CDR3 DNA reads TGTGCCAGCAGTCCCCTGGAGACCCAGTACTTC.